This T cell receptor (beta chain) comes out of a study of blood T cell repertoires in COVID-19. As for the study in general: Samples came from the United States, Italy and Spain, spanning acute and convalescent COVID-19.

V lost 6 bases to trimming and J lost 3 bases, with 9 bases between them. The CDR3 sequence is 12 residues long. Per the authors' pipeline: Estimation of nucleated cell counts was performed using reference gene primer amplification. The protocol was immunoSEQ multiplex PCR, while the TCRdb copy is restricted to in-frame clones and leaves out a portion. The V and J calls and clone size are taken from that table; D and trimming were inferred from the DNA. The data contain some 370,000 clones, more than 80% of them singletons. The TCR was taken from a man aged 40-49 years with acute or convalescent COVID-19. This chain uses TRBV12-3 or TRBV12-4 with TRBJ2-7; D is possibly TRBD1 (5 bases). The material sequenced was peripheral blood. The CDR3 loop reads CASSSDSYEQYF. CDR3 in DNA: TGTGCCAGCAGCTCCGACAGCTACGAGCAGTACTTC.